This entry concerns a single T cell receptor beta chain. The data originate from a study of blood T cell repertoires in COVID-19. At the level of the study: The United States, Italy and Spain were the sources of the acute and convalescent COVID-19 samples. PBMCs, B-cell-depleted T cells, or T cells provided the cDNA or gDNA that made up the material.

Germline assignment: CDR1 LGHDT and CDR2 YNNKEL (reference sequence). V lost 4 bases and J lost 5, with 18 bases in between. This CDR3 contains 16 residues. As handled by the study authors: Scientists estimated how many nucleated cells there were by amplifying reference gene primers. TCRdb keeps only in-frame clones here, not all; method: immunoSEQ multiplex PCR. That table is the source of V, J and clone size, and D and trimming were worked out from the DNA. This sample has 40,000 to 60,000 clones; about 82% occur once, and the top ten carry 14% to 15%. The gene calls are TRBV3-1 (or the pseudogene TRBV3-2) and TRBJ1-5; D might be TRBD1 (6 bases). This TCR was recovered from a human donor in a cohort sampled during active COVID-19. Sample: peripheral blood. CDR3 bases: TGTGCCAGCAGCCCTCGTCAGGGGATGGGGCATCAGCCCCAGCATTTT. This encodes CASSPRQGMGHQPQHF.